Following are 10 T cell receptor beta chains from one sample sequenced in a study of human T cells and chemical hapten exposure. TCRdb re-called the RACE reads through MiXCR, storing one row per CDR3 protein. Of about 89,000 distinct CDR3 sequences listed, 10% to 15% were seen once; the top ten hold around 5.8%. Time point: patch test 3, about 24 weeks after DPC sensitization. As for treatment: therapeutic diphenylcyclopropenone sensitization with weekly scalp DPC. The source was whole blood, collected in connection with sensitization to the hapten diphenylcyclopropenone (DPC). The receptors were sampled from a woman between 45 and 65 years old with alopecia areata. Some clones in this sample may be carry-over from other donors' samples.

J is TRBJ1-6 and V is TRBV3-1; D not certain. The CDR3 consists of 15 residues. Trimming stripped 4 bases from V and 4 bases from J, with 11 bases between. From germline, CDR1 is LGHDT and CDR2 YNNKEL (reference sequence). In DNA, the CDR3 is TGTGCCAGCAGCCGAGGACCTTATTATAATTCACCCCTCCACTTT. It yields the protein CASSRGPYYNSPLHF. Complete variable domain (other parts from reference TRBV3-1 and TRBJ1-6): DTAVSQTPKYLVTQMGNDKSIKCEQNLGHDTMYWYKQDSKKFLKIMFSYNNKELIINETVPNRFSPKSPDKAHLNLHINSLELGDSAVYFCASSRGPYYNSPLHFGNGTRLTVT.

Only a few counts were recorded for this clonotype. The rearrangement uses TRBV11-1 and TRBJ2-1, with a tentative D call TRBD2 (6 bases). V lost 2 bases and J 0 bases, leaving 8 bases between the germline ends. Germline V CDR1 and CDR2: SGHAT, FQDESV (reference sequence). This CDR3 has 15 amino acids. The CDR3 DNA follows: TGTGCCAGCAGCTTAACCGGGAGCTCCTACAATGAGCAGTTCTTC. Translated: CASSLTGSSYNEQFF.

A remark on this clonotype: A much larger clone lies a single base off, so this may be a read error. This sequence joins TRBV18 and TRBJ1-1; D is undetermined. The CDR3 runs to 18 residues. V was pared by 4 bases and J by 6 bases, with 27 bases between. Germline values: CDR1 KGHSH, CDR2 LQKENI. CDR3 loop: CASSQLYQAVPLRAEAFF. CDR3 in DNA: TGTGCCAGCTCACAACTCTACCAGGCCGTACCCTTGAGGGCTGAAGCTTTCTTT.

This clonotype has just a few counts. The DNA of the CDR3 is TGCGCCAGCCAGGGGACTAGCGGGTTCTACAATGAGCAGTTCTTC. Translation: CASQGTSGFYNEQFF. V is TRBV10-2 and J is TRBJ2-1, with TRBD2 matching 12 bases. The CDR3 sequence is 15 residues long. V lost 8 bases and J lost 3; bases outside the gene matches: 5. Looked up from germline, CDR1 is WSHSY and CDR2 is SAAADI.

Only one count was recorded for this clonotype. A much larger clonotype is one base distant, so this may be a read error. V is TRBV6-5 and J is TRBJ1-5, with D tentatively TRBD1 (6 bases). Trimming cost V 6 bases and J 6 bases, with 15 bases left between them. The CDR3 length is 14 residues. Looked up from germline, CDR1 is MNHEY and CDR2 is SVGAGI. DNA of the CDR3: TGTGCCAGCAGCCAAGGCAGGGGAAGTCAGCCCCAGCATTTT. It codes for CASSQGRGSQPQHF.

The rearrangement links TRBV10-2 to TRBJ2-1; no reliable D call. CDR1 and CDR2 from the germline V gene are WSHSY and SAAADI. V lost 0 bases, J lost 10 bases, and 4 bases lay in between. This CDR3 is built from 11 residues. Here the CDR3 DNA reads TGCGCCAGCAGTGAGTCTGAGGAGCAGTTCTTC. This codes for CASSESEEQFF.

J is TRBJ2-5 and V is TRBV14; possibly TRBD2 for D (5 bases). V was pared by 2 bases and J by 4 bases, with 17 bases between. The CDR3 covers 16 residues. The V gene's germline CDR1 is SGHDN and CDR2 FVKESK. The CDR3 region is CASSQLVLAGGETQYF. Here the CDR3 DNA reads TGTGCCAGCAGCCAACTAGTTTTGGCGGGCGGAGAGACCCAGTACTTC.

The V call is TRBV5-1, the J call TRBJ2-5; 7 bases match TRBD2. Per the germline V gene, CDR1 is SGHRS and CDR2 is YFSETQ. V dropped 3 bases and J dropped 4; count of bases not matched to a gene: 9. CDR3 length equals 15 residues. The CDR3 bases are TGCGCCAGCAGCTCGATCCGAGGACTAGGAGAGACCCAGTACTTC. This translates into CASSSIRGLGETQYF.

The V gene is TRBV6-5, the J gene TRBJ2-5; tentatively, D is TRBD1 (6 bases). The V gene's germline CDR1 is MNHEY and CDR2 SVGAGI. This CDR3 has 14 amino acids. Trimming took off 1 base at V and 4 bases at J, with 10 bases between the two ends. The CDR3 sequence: CASSYLAGAETQYF. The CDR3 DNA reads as TGTGCCAGCAGTTACTTGGCAGGGGCAGAGACCCAGTACTTC.

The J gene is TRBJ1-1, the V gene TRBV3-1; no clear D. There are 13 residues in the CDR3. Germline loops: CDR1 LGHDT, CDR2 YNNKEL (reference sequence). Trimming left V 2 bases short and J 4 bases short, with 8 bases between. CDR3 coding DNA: TGTGCCAGCAGCCAAACCCGGGGCACTGAAGCTTTCTTT. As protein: CASSQTRGTEAFF.